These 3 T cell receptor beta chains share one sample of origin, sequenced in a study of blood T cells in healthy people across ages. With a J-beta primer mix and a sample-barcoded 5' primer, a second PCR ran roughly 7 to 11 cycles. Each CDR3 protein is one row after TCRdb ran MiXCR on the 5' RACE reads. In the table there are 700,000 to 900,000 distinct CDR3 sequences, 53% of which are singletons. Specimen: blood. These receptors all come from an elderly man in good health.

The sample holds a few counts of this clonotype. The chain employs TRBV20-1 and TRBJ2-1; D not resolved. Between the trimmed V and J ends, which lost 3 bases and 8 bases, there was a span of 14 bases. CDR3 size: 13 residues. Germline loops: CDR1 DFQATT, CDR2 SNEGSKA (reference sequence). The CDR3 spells CSASNPLGHEQFF. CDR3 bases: TGCAGTGCTAGTAACCCCTTGGGCCATGAGCAGTTCTTC.

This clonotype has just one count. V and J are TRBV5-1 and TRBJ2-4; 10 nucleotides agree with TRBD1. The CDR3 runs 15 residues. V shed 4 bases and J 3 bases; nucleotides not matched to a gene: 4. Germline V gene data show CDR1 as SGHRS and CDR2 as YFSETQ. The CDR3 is CASSRTGGSKNIQYF. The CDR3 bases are TGCGCCAGCAGCCGGACAGGGGGAAGCAAAAACATTCAGTACTTC.

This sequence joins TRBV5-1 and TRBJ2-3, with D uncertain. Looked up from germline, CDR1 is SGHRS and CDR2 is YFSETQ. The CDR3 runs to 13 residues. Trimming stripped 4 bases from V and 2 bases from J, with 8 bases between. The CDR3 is CASSRLYTDTQYF. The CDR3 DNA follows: TGCGCCAGCAGCCGCCTGTACACAGATACGCAGTATTTT.